Presented here are 6 T cell receptor beta chains from one specimen sequenced in a study of T cell responses to AZD1222 COVID-19 vaccine. Sequenced by immunoSEQ multiplex PCR; TCRdb stores in-frame clones only, minus some. This sample has tens of thousands of clones, with over 60% found just once. This sample comprised peripheral blood, obtained on day 0 of AZD1222 vaccination. All receptors derive from an adult in good health.

This clone was picked up a small number of times. The chain uses TRBV24-1 and TRBJ2-1; 11 bases agree with TRBD1. The V and J ends lost 4 bases and 4 bases, in that order; junction bases with no gene match: 14. The CDR3 runs 19 residues. CDR1 is KGHDR, CDR2 SFDVKD, per germline. The CDR3, as DNA: TGTGCCACCAGTGACACGGGGGTTGGGGACAGGGGGTCTTACAATGAGCAGTTCTTC. Its protein product is CATSDTGVGDRGSYNEQFF.

V and J are TRBV10-3 and TRBJ1-5; D is possibly TRBD1 (6 bases). The V end was cut by 5 bases, the J end by 4 bases, with 9 bases between. Germline V lookup: CDR1 ENHRY, CDR2 SYGVKD. The CDR3 spans 13 residues. The CDR3 sequence is CAISPGVNQPQHF. The CDR3 nucleotides are TGTGCCATCAGTCCAGGGGTGAATCAGCCCCAGCATTTT.

This chain connects TRBV18 to TRBJ2-5, with D unclear. The CDR3 loop spans 14 amino acids. Looked up from germline, CDR1 is KGHSH and CDR2 is LQKENI. V shed 4 bases and J shed 5 bases, with 14 bases lying between them. The CDR3 nucleotides are TGTGCCAGCTCACTAAACCTCTACTCTGAGACCCAGTACTTC. Translation: CASSLNLYSETQYF.

The chain has TRBV2 and TRBJ2-2; D is perhaps TRBD1 (5 bases). The CDR3 is 14 amino acids. Trimming left V 2 bases short and J 4 bases short, with 8 bases between. Looked up from germline, CDR1 is SNHLY and CDR2 is FYNNEI. Written as DNA, the CDR3 is TGTGCCAGCAGTGAACAGGGTGGCACCGGGGAGCTGTTTTTT. This sequence encodes CASSEQGGTGELFF.

The chain has TRBV7-8 and TRBJ1-3; 7 nucleotides align to TRBD1. The CDR3 is made up of 15 amino acids. The V gene end was trimmed by 4 bases and the J gene end by 0 bases; junction bases not matched to a gene: 3. CDR1 SGHVS and CDR2 FQNEAQ come from the germline V gene. The CDR3 nucleotides are TGTGCCAGCAGCTCGACAGGGCCCTCTGGAAACACCATATATTTT. Protein product: CASSSTGPSGNTIYF.

V and J are TRBV28 and TRBJ1-5; D ambiguous. The ends were cut back, 5 bases at V and 4 bases at J, with 3 bases in the middle. Germline loops: CDR1 MDHEN, CDR2 SYDVKM. This CDR3 has 11 residues. The CDR3 bases are TGTGCCAGCAGTCATAATCAGCCCCAGCATTTT. It encodes CASSHNQPQHF. The variable domain in full, with the rest retrieved from reference TRBV28 and TRBJ1-5, is DVKVTQSSRYLVKRTGEKVFLECVQDMDHENMFWYRQDPGLGLRLIYFSYDVKMKEKGDIPEGYSVSREKKERFSLILESASTNQTSMYLCASSHNQPQHFGDGTRLSIL.